This T cell receptor (beta chain) was documented in a study of T cells in Graves' hyperthyroidism and ophthalmopathy. Study-level findings and limits: Among clonotypes expanded in thyroid above 0.001, most were also found in blood.

The TCR beta CDR3 regions underwent amplification using RNA transcripts as the source. The HTBI primer set served for first-round RT-PCR of the TCR CDR3. TCRdb re-called the multiplex PCR reads with MiXCR, one entry per CDR3 protein. The top ten hold 25% to 30% of the sample, which has 400,000 or so distinct CDR3 sequences, over 11% seen once. The germline gives CDR1 SGHVS, CDR2 FQNEAQ. The CDR3 contains 13 residues. Trimming removed 10 bases from V and 3 bases from J; junction bases left unmatched: 7. This clonotype turned up a few times. Its antigen is unknown. The TCR sequence derives from a man in his fifties or sixties with Graves' ophthalmopathy. The chain joins TRBV7-8 to TRBJ1-2; 8 bases are shared with TRBD1. The source material was blood. The CDR3 DNA is TGTGCCATCCAGGGGGCGGCGGACTATGGCTACACCTTC. Protein product: CAIQGAADYGYTF.